This T cell receptor beta chain emerged from a study of blood T cell repertoires in COVID-19. Study summary: In each case, the material was cDNA or gDNA derived from T cells, B-cell-depleted T cells, or PBMCs.

Data came from immunoSEQ multiplex PCR; TCRdb stores just in-frame clones and leaves some out. The repertoire consists of roughly 170,000 clones, with around nine tenths occurring once and the leading ten covering approximately 0.88%. The specimen sequenced was peripheral blood. This TCR derives from a woman in her late teens or twenties who had recovered from COVID-19.

The CDR3, as DNA: TGTGCCAGCAGCCGGACAGGGGCCTCCTACAATGAGCAGTTCTTC. Amino acid sequence: CASSRTGASYNEQFF. The gene calls are TRBV11-3 and TRBJ2-1; 9 bases line up with TRBD1. The CDR3 covers 15 residues. J gave up 0 bases and V 5 bases, and 2 bases lay outside the gene matches. Germline V CDR1 and CDR2: SGHNT, YENEEA.